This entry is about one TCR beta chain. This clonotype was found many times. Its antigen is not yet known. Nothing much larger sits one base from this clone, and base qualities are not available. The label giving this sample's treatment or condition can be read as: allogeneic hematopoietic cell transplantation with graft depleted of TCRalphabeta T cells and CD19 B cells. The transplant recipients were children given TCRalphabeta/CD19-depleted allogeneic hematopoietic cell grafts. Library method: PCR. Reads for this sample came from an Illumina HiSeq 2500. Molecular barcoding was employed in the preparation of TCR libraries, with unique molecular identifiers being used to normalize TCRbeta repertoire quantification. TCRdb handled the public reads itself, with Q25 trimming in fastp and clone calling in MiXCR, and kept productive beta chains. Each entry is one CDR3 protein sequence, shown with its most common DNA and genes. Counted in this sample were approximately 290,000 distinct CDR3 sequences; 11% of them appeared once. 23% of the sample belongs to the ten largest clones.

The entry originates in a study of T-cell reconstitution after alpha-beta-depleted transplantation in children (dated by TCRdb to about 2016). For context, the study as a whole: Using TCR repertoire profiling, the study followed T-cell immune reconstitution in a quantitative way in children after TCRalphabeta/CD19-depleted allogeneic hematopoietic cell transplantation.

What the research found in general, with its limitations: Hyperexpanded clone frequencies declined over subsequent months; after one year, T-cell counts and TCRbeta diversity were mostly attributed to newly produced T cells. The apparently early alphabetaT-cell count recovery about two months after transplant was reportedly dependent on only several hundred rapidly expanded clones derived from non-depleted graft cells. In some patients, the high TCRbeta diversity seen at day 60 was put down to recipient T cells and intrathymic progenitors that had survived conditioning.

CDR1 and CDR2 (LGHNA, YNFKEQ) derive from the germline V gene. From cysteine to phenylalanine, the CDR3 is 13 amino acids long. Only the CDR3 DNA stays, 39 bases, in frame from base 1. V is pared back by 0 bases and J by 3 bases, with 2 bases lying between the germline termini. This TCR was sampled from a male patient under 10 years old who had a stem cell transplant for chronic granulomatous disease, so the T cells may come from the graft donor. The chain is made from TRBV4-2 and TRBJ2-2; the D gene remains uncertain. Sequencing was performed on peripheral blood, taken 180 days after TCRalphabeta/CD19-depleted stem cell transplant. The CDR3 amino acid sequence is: CASSQEDTGELFF. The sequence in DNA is TGTGCCAGCAGCCAAGAGGACACCGGGGAGCTGTTTTTT.